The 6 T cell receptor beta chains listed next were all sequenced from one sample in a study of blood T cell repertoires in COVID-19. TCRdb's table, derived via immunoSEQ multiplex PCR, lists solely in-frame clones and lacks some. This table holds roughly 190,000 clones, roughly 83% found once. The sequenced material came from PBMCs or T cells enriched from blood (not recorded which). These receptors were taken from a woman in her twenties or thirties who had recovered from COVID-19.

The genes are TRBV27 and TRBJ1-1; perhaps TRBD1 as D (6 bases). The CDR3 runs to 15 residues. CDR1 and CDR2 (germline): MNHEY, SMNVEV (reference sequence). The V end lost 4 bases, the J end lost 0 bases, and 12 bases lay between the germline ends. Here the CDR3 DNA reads TGTGCCAGCAGTTCCTGGACAGTAATGAACACTGAAGCTTTCTTT. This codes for CASSSWTVMNTEAFF.

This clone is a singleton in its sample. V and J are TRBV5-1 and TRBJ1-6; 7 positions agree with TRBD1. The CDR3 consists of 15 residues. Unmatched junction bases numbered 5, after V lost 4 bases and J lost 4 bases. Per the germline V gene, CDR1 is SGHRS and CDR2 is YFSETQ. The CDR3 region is CASSPTGPYNSPLHF. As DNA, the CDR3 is TGCGCCAGCAGCCCGACAGGGCCTTATAATTCACCCCTCCACTTT.

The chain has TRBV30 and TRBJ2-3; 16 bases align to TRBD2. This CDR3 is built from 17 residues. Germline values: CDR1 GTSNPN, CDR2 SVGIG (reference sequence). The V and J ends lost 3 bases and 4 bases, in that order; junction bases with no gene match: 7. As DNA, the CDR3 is TGTGCCTGGAGACAGGGGACTAGCGGGAGGGCCCCAGATACGCAGTATTTT. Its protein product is CAWRQGTSGRAPDTQYF. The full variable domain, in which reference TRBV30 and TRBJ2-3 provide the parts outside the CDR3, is SQTIHQWPATLVQPVGSPLSLECTVEGTSNPNLYWYRQAAGRGLQLLFYSVGIGQISSEVPQNLSASRPQDRQFILSSKKLLLSDSGFYLCAWRQGTSGRAPDTQYFGPGTRLTVL.

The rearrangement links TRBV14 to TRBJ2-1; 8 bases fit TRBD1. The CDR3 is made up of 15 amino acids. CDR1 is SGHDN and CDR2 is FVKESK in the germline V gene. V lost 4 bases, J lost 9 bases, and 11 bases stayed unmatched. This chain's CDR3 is CASSLRTGPRGEQFF. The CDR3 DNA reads TGTGCCAGCAGCCTCCGGACAGGGCCAAGGGGTGAGCAGTTCTTC.

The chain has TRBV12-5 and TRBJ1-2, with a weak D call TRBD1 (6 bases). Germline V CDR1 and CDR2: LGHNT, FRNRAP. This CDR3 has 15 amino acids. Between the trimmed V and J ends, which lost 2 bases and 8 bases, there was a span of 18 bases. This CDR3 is CASGLFSTGWNGYTF. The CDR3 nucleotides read TGTGCTAGTGGTTTGTTTTCGACAGGCTGGAACGGCTACACCTTC.

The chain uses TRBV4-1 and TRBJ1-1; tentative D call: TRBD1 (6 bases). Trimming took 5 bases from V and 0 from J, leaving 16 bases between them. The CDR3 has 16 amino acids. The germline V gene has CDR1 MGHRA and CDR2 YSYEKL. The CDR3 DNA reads TGCGCCAGCAGCTTGGACAGTTCCTACATGAACACTGAAGCTTTCTTT. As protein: CASSLDSSYMNTEAFF.